This entry is about one T cell receptor beta chain. The data were obtained in a study of cytomegalovirus exposure and HLA in healthy donors. Overall study: From 150 million to 200 million T cells, an earlier analysis saw some 120 million unique TCR beta sequences.

This PCR relied on a set of 60 Vbeta primers and 13 Jbeta primers. Here immunoSEQ multiplex PCR was the method, and the copy in TCRdb shows in-frame clones only, minus some. The sample gives some 180,000 clones, under 85% of which show up once; around 3% is in the top ten. V lost 3 bases and J lost 5; bases outside the gene matches: 5. The CDR3 covers 14 residues. CDR1 and CDR2 (germline): SGHRS, YFSETQ. Sequenced input: PBMCs. The gene calls are TRBV5-1 and TRBJ2-5, with 9 positions matching TRBD1. The TCR sequence derives from a male donor in good health and CMV-seronegative. The CDR3 loop is CASSWVQGAETQYF. The CDR3 DNA sequence: TGCGCCAGCAGCTGGGTACAGGGGGCGGAGACCCAGTACTTC.